This note documents a single T cell receptor beta chain sequence. Its matching antigen is unknown. The data were taken from a study of T-cell memory formation after mild COVID-19. Study background: Clusters of TCRs were largely donor specific. Whole-study results and caveats: Pre-infection memory held some responding clones, suggesting pre-existing cross-reactive T cells responded. For contracting clones, CD4+ ones sat mainly in CM and EM, CD8+ in EMRA.

TCRdb called the 5' RACE reads again in MiXCR, with one record for every CDR3 protein. The table has under 650,000 distinct CDR3 sequences, roughly 17% seen once. The V and J ends lost 4 bases and 0 bases respectively, with 11 bases between them. The CDR3 covers 15 residues. Germline values: CDR1 SGDLS, CDR2 YYNGEE. This chain connects TRBV9 to TRBJ2-1, with D maybe TRBD2 (5 bases). The TCR was taken from an adult woman who had mild COVID-19 (a few samples of this study predate the infection). Cell type and time point are not known. Sequenced input: PBMCs or a T cell subset sorted from them (not recorded which). The CDR3 region has the DNA TGTGCCAGCAGCCCCCTTAGCGCCTCCTACAATGAGCAGTTCTTC. It translates to CASSPLSASYNEQFF.